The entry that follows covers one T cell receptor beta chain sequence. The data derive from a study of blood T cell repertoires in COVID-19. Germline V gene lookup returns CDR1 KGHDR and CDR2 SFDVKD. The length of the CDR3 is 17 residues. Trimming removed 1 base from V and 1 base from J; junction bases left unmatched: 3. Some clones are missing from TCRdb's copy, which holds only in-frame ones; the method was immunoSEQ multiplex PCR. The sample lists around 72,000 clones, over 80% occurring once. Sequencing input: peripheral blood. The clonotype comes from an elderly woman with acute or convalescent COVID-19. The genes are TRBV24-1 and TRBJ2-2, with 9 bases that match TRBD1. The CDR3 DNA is TGTGCCACCAGTGATTTTCCGGGACAGGGGAACACCGGGGAGCTGTTTTTT. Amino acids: CATSDFPGQGNTGELFF.